This T cell receptor (beta chain) is drawn from a study of blood T cell repertoires in COVID-19. Germline CDR1 MGHRA, CDR2 YSYEKL. Trimming pared 3 bases from V and 0 bases from J, leaving 8 bases between. The CDR3 has 14 residues. Assay used: immunoSEQ multiplex PCR; TCRdb lists only in-frame clones, some missing. The table records around 370,000 clones, roughly 90% of them present only once. Material for sequencing was peripheral blood. The TCR was taken from a man aged 18 to 30 with active or convalescent COVID-19. The V call is TRBV4-1, the J call TRBJ1-1; no clear D gene. This chain's CDR3 is CASSHLFVNTEAFF. In DNA, the CDR3 is TGCGCCAGCAGCCATTTGTTCGTGAACACTGAAGCTTTCTTT.